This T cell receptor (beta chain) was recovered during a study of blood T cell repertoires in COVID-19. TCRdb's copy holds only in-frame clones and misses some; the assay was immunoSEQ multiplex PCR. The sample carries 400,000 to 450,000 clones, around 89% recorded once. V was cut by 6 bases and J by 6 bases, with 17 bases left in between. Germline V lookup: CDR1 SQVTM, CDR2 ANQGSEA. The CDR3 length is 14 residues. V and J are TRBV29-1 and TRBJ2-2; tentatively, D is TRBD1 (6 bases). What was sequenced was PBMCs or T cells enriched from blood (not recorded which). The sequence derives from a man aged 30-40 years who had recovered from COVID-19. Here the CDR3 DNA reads TGCAGCGTGTCGGAGCAGGGGAAGGCCGGGGAGCTGTTTTTT. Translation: CSVSEQGKAGELFF.